This TCR beta chain was recovered during a study of T cells in localized non-small cell lung cancer. About this clone: What it binds is unknown.

Data came from immunoSEQ multiplex PCR; TCRdb stores just in-frame clones and leaves some out. The repertoire consists of approximately 83,000 clones, with approximately 91% occurring once and the leading ten covering over 3.5%. Study observations and caveats: Heterogeneity remains possible because sequencing was limited to only one tumor region. Paired adjacent lung recovered a median approximately 57 of the top 100 tumor clones. Uninvolved adjacent lung, not tumor, had the highest T cell clonality.

The input for sequencing was PBMCs, taken before any cancer treatment. This receptor was obtained from a woman aged 35 to 70 with stage II squamous cell lung carcinoma.

CDR3 loop: CASSPAVSGNTIYF. DNA of the CDR3: TGTGCCAGCAGCCCGGCGGTCTCTGGAAACACCATATATTTT. The V gene is TRBV6-1, the J gene TRBJ1-3; D gene ambiguous. CDR3 length: 14 residues. The V end was cut by 6 bases, the J end by 0 bases, with 9 bases between. The germline V gene encodes CDR1 MNHNS and CDR2 SASEGT.